These 10 T cell receptor beta chains share one sample of origin, sequenced in a study of graft-versus-host responses after intestinal transplantation. The graft tissue was processed, and this released both intraepithelial and lamina propria lymphocytes. The method was immunoSEQ multiplex PCR; TCRdb's version includes in-frame clones alone and lacks a portion of them. The sample shows roughly 15,000 clones, over 70% of them seen only once. Source: ileum tissue, taken around 69 weeks after intestinal transplant. These receptors all come from a human patient who received an intestinal transplant, so some T cells may come from the graft donor.

The V gene is TRBV9, the J gene TRBJ2-3, with 15 bases aligning to TRBD2. V gave up 4 bases and J gave up 10 bases; unmatched junction bases: 16. Germline V gene lookup returns CDR1 SGDLS and CDR2 YYNGEE. The CDR3 contains 18 residues. CDR3 residues: CASSKGLAGGSDMEAQYF. The CDR3 DNA reads TGTGCCAGCAGCAAGGGACTAGCGGGGGGATCGGACATGGAGGCGCAGTATTTT. Based on the CDR3 plus reference TRBV9 and TRBJ2-3, the full variable domain is DSGVTQTPKHLITATGQRVTLRCSPRSGDLSVYWYQQSLDQGLQFLIQYYNGEERAKGNILERFSAQQFPDLHSELNLSSLELGDSALYFCASSKGLAGGSDMEAQYFGPGTRLTVL.

The gene calls are TRBV4-3 and TRBJ2-1; D call uncertain. Germline V lookup: CDR1 LGHNA, CDR2 YSLEER. The V end was cut by 0 bases, the J end by 8 bases, with 5 bases between. This CDR3 is 12 amino acids long. This chain's CDR3 is CASSQDQDEQFF. The CDR3 coding sequence is TGCGCCAGCAGCCAAGATCAGGATGAGCAGTTCTTC.

V and J are TRBV7-9 and TRBJ2-3; D is unresolved. Germline values: CDR1 SEHNR, CDR2 FQNEAQ (reference sequence). The CDR3 consists of 14 residues. With 6 bases removed from V and 0 bases from J, the gap between germline ends came to 10 bases. The CDR3 sequence: CASSKGGSTDTQYF. The CDR3 DNA is TGTGCCAGCAGTAAGGGCGGTAGCACAGATACGCAGTATTTT.

This chain joins TRBV19 and TRBJ1-1; 9 bases are a match to TRBD1. The V segment lost 4 bases and the J segment 2 bases; nucleotides outside the gene matches: 8. Germline V gene sequence: CDR1 LNHDA, CDR2 SQIVND (reference sequence). The CDR3 runs to 16 residues. CDR3 coding DNA: TGTGCCAGTAGTACGACAGGGGGGCACCTTAACACTGAAGCTTTCTTT. Translated: CASSTTGGHLNTEAFF.

Note on this clone: One end of the junction is discordant with germline, which a read error may explain. This rearrangement joins TRBV7-7 to TRBJ2-1; TRBD2 agrees at 9 bases. This CDR3 has 14 residues. Per germline, CDR1 SSHAT and CDR2 FNYEAQ (reference sequence). The CDR3: CASSLAGVGGEQFF. The CDR3 bases are TGTGCTAGCAGCTTAGCGGGGGTTGGCGGTGAGCAGTTCTTC. The full variable domain, its missing parts supplied by reference TRBV7-7 and TRBJ2-1, is GAGVSQSPRYKVTKRGQDVTLRCDPISSHATLYWYQQALGQGPEFLTYFNYEAQPDKSGLPSDRFSAERPEGSISTLTIQRTEQRDSAMYRCASSLAGVGGEQFFGPGTRLTVL.

The genes are TRBV9 and TRBJ2-5; 8 bases agree with TRBD1. V lost 2 bases and J lost 0; bases outside the gene matches: 3. CDR1 SGDLS and CDR2 YYNGEE come from the germline V gene. This CDR3 is built from 15 residues. DNA for the CDR3: TGTGCCAGCAGCGTGGGGGACAGGTACCAAGAGACCCAGTACTTC. Protein sequence: CASSVGDRYQETQYF.

The chain links TRBV29-1 to TRBJ1-1, with 7 bases matching TRBD1. This CDR3 is 13 amino acids long. V gave up 7 bases and J gave up 5 bases; unmatched junction bases: 10. The germline V gene has CDR1 SQVTM and CDR2 ANQGSEA. The chain's CDR3 is CSAGGQMWTEAFF. The CDR3 nucleotides read TGCAGCGCCGGGGGACAGATGTGGACTGAAGCTTTCTTT. Full variable domain (remainder filled in from reference TRBV29-1 and TRBJ1-1): SAVISQKPSRDICQRGTSLTIQCQVDSQVTMMFWYRQQPGQSLTLIATANQGSEATYESGFVIDKFPISRPNLTFSTLTVSNMSPEDSSIYLCSAGGQMWTEAFFGQGTRLTVV.

The gene calls are TRBV27 and TRBJ2-7; D remains ambiguous. This CDR3 region has 13 residues. Germline values: CDR1 MNHEY, CDR2 SMNVEV (reference sequence). The V end was cut by 4 bases, the J end by 6 bases, with 13 bases between. CDR3 region: CASSSDPEGEQYF. For the CDR3, the DNA is TGTGCCAGCAGTTCGGACCCTGAAGGCGAGCAGTACTTC.

This clone was detected a few times. This rearrangement joins TRBV6-5 to TRBJ1-1, with D hard to call. From germline, CDR1 is MNHEY and CDR2 SVGAGI. V was shortened by 2 bases and J by 0 bases, with 7 bases between the two germline ends. The CDR3 is 14 amino acids. The CDR3 DNA reads TGTGCCAGCAGTTACAACAATCTGAACACTGAAGCTTTCTTT. It is translated as CASSYNNLNTEAFF.

The gene calls are TRBV6-5 and TRBJ2-2, with TRBD2 matching over 9 bases. V was pared by 6 bases and J by 5 bases, with 4 bases of the junction left unmatched. CDR1 and CDR2 (germline): MNHEY, SVGAGI. The CDR3 spans 14 residues. Here the CDR3 reads CASRKSGGTGELFF. The DNA for the CDR3 is TGTGCCAGCAGGAAGAGCGGGGGGACCGGGGAGCTGTTTTTT.